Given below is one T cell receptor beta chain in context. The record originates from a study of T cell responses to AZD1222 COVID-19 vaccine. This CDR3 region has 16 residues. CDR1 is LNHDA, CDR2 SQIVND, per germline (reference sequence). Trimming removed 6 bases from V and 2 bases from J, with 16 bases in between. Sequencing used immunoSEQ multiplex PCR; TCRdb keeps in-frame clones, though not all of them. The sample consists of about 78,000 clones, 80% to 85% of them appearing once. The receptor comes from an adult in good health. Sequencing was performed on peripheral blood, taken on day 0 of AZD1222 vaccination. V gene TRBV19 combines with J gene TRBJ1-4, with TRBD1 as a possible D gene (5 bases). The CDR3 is CASRGDFGATNEKLFF. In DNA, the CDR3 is TGTGCCAGTAGAGGGGATTTTGGAGCTACTAATGAAAAACTGTTTTTT.